The clone carrying this T cell receptor (beta chain) was observed at least ten times. As yet, its antigen is unknown. The sample's time point: newly diagnosed GD, antithyroid drugs for less than 3 months. PBMC RNA served as the TCR library source. Diagnosis followed American Thyroid Association guidelines for Graves' disease. The data were obtained in a study of regulatory T cells in long-lasting Graves disease. The V gene's germline CDR1 is SGHAT and CDR2 FQNNGV. The J segment lost 1 base and the V segment lost 3 bases, leaving 2 bases of the junction unmatched. The CDR3 loop spans 15 amino acids. The authors built TCR beta libraries using iRepertoire HTBI primers and Arm-PCR of CDR3 regions. Via MiXCR, TCRdb re-called the multiplex PCR reads, giving one row per CDR3 protein. The sample carries about 560,000 distinct CDR3 sequences, roughly 16% recorded once. Study observations and caveats: Public clonotype sharing was higher in persistent than newly diagnosed patients. Having only a small sample size may have limited accuracy.

The sample also formed part of further work on T cells in Graves' hyperthyroidism and ophthalmopathy. As reported in that work: Blood shared most expanded thyroid clonotypes above 0.001.

The chain carries TRBV11-2 and TRBJ2-7, with 11 bases identical to TRBD2. The sequence came from a man between 18 and 29 years old with Graves disease. The sample consisted of peripheral blood mononuclear cells (PBMCs), taken at new diagnosis, from a patient treated with antithyroid drugs. CDR3: CASSFGTSGSYEQYF. The CDR3 nucleotides read TGTGCCAGCAGCTTTGGGACTAGCGGATCCTACGAGCAGTACTTC.